One TCR beta chain is described in this entry. Its antigen is currently unknown. TCRdb's copy holds only in-frame clones and misses some; the assay was immunoSEQ multiplex PCR. This table has around 72,000 clones, 75% to 90% appearing once. This entry is derived from a study of OX40 agonist ivuxolimab in advanced cancers. For the study at large: The patients received agonistic anti-OX40 (CD134) antibody ivuxolimab. Therapy given before enrollment (anti-PD-1, anti-PD-L1 or anti-CTLA-4) was allowed, and around 41% had some.

Study results and caveats: Antigen specificity of clonally expanded peripheral T cells was not established.

The source of this sequence is an adult with an advanced solid tumor such as melanoma, head and neck, liver or kidney cancer. Sequenced material: CD4+ or CD8+ T cells sorted from blood, taken in a trial of the OX40 agonist ivuxolimab.

The CDR3 DNA reads as TGTGCCAGCAGTTCACCCTCGAGAAGCAGGGGCTCTGGAAACACCATATATTTT. Its translation: CASSSPSRSRGSGNTIYF. The chain joins TRBV27 to TRBJ1-3; perhaps TRBD1 as D (6 bases). The CDR3 is made up of 18 amino acids. V was cut by 4 bases and J by 0 bases, with 19 bases left in between. From germline, CDR1 is MNHEY and CDR2 SMNVEV (reference sequence).